These T cell receptor beta chains were read from a single sample in a study of T cells in Graves' hyperthyroidism and ophthalmopathy. TCRdb itself ran the multiplex PCR reads through MiXCR, one entry per CDR3 protein. The sample lists fewer than 700,000 distinct CDR3 sequences, 15% to 20% occurring once. Specimen: blood. These receptors were obtained from a woman in her thirties with Graves' hyperthyroidism. The CDR3 runs from the conserved cysteine through the conserved F or W. Each record gives: D gene, J gene, V gene, clone size, CDR3 DNA, CDR3 protein. The D gene is left open where the match is weak. Clone size is shown for a subset of rows, as once, few, many or a class of expanded clone.

d_gene: TRBD1; j_gene: TRBJ1-2; v_gene: TRBV27; abundance: -; CDR3nt: TGTGCCAGCAGTCCCGGACAGGGCCAGGGCTACACCTTC; CDR3aa: CASSPGQGQGYTF
d_gene: -; j_gene: TRBJ1-1; v_gene: TRBV7-3; abundance: many; CDR3nt: TGTGCCAGCAGCCCCGGTTTAGGGCCCACTGAAGCTTTCTTT; CDR3aa: CASSPGLGPTEAFF
d_gene: -; j_gene: TRBJ2-1; v_gene: TRBV28; abundance: -; CDR3nt: TGTGCCAGCAGTTCGGTGGGACGAGACAATGAGCAGTTCTTC; CDR3aa: CASSSVGRDNEQFF
d_gene: -; j_gene: TRBJ1-4; v_gene: TRBV11-3; abundance: many; CDR3nt: TGTGCCAGCAGCTTAGGGGCCGGAGAAAAACTGTTTTTT; CDR3aa: CASSLGAGEKLFF
d_gene: TRBD2; j_gene: TRBJ2-7; v_gene: TRBV20-1; abundance: -; CDR3nt: TGCAGTGCTAGAGATTGGAGTTGGCCTAGCGGGATGTACGAGCAGTACTTC; CDR3aa: CSARDWSWPSGMYEQYF
d_gene: -; j_gene: TRBJ2-3; v_gene: TRBV2; abundance: many; CDR3nt: TGTGCCAGCAGCGCCATTTTCACAGATACGCAGTATTTT; CDR3aa: CASSAIFTDTQYF
d_gene: -; j_gene: TRBJ2-2; v_gene: TRBV6-1; abundance: -; CDR3nt: TGTGCCAGCAGTGAAGCGCTTAACAGGGTCTTAGGCGCCGGGGAGCTGTTTTTT; CDR3aa: CASSEALNRVLGAGELFF
d_gene: -; j_gene: TRBJ1-1; v_gene: TRBV10-3; abundance: few; CDR3nt: TGTGCCATCAGTGATAAGTCCGTCCTGGGGACTGAAGCTTTCTTT; CDR3aa: CAISDKSVLGTEAFF
d_gene: TRBD2; j_gene: TRBJ2-5; v_gene: TRBV7-9; abundance: few; CDR3nt: TGTGCCAGCAGCTTCGCCGGGACTAGCGGTTACCAAGAGACCCAGTACTTC; CDR3aa: CASSFAGTSGYQETQYF
d_gene: TRBD2; j_gene: TRBJ2-1; v_gene: TRBV7-3; abundance: many; CDR3nt: TGTGCCAGCAGCCCACGACTAGCGGGAGTGCTAGGCAATGAGCAGTTCTTC; CDR3aa: CASSPRLAGVLGNEQFF
d_gene: -; j_gene: TRBJ2-3; v_gene: TRBV7-2; abundance: many; CDR3nt: TGTGCCAGCAGCTTACGGCTCGTCACAGATACGCAGTATTTT; CDR3aa: CASSLRLVTDTQYF
d_gene: -; j_gene: TRBJ1-6; v_gene: TRBV6-2/TRBV6-3; abundance: -; CDR3nt: TGTGCCAGCAGTTACGGGACCAGGGGCTCACCCCTCCACTTT; CDR3aa: CASSYGTRGSPLHF
d_gene: TRBD2; j_gene: TRBJ2-3; v_gene: TRBV3-1; abundance: -; CDR3nt: TGTGCCAGCAGGCCCTATTTACTAGCGGGAGCAGATACGCAGTATTTT; CDR3aa: CASRPYLLAGADTQYF
d_gene: TRBD1; j_gene: TRBJ2-3; v_gene: TRBV6-1; abundance: many; CDR3nt: TGTGCCAGCAAAGGACAGGGGAAAGATACGCAGTATTTT; CDR3aa: CASKGQGKDTQYF
d_gene: TRBD1; j_gene: TRBJ2-7; v_gene: TRBV6-1; abundance: few; CDR3nt: TGTGCCAGCAGACAAGACAGGGGTATTTGGTACGAGCAGTACTTC; CDR3aa: CASRQDRGIWYEQYF
d_gene: -; j_gene: TRBJ2-3; v_gene: TRBV11-1; abundance: many; CDR3nt: TGTGCCAGCAGCTCGAACAGGGTGAAATCAAGCACAGATACGCAGTATTTT; CDR3aa: CASSSNRVKSSTDTQYF
d_gene: -; j_gene: TRBJ2-3; v_gene: TRBV2; abundance: many; CDR3nt: TGTGCCAGCAGTGAAAAGCGGCGCACAGATACGCAGTATTTT; CDR3aa: CASSEKRRTDTQYF
d_gene: -; j_gene: TRBJ1-1; v_gene: TRBV28; abundance: many; CDR3nt: TGTGCCAGCAGCAGCCGGGACGGGGGGCCCCCTGAAGCTTTCTTT; CDR3aa: CASSSRDGGPPEAFF
d_gene: -; j_gene: TRBJ2-5; v_gene: TRBV15; abundance: few; CDR3nt: TGTGCCACCAGCAGACCTCTGGGGCTAGATAAAGAGACCCAGTACTTC; CDR3aa: CATSRPLGLDKETQYF
d_gene: -; j_gene: TRBJ2-7; v_gene: TRBV6-1; abundance: many; CDR3nt: TGTGCCAGCCTGTCTTTGGGAGAGCAGTACTTC; CDR3aa: CASLSLGEQYF
d_gene: -; j_gene: TRBJ2-3; v_gene: TRBV12-5; abundance: many; CDR3nt: TGTGCTAGTGGTTTGGTCCCCGGCGGCCCCACAGATACGCAGTATTTT; CDR3aa: CASGLVPGGPTDTQYF
d_gene: -; j_gene: TRBJ2-7; v_gene: TRBV20-1; abundance: -; CDR3nt: TGCAGTGCTAGCGAAGTCATGGGGAGACTCTCTTCCTACGAGCAGTACTTC; CDR3aa: CSASEVMGRLSSYEQYF
d_gene: -; j_gene: TRBJ2-3; v_gene: TRBV2; abundance: many; CDR3nt: TGTGCCAGCAGTTTCGGGGGGCCCGGTAGCACAGATACGCAGTATTTT; CDR3aa: CASSFGGPGSTDTQYF
d_gene: TRBD1; j_gene: TRBJ2-7; v_gene: TRBV30; abundance: many; CDR3nt: TGTGCCTGGAGCGGACAGGTCTACGAGCAGTACTTC; CDR3aa: CAWSGQVYEQYF
d_gene: -; j_gene: TRBJ1-4; v_gene: TRBV20-1; abundance: few; CDR3nt: TGCAGTGCTAAGTCTCCCGTAGAAAAACTGTTTTTT; CDR3aa: CSAKSPVEKLFF
d_gene: -; j_gene: TRBJ2-7; v_gene: TRBV2; abundance: many; CDR3nt: TGTGCCAGCAGTGGTATTCAGACATCTAACGAGCAGTACTTC; CDR3aa: CASSGIQTSNEQYF
d_gene: -; j_gene: TRBJ1-1; v_gene: TRBV4-3; abundance: -; CDR3nt: TGCGCCAGCAGCCAAGATAAACAGCTAGCGGAAGCTTTCTTT; CDR3aa: CASSQDKQLAEAFF
d_gene: -; j_gene: TRBJ2-3; v_gene: TRBV6-1; abundance: many; CDR3nt: TGTGCCAGTGGGGATACGCAGTATTTT; CDR3aa: CASGDTQYF
d_gene: TRBD2; j_gene: TRBJ2-1; v_gene: TRBV12-3/TRBV12-4; abundance: many; CDR3nt: TGTGCCAGCACTCCCTGGGGGAGCGGGACTGGTGAGCAGTTCTTC; CDR3aa: CASTPWGSGTGEQFF
d_gene: TRBD1; j_gene: TRBJ1-1; v_gene: TRBV3-1; abundance: -; CDR3nt: TGTGCCAGCAGCCAAGACGGGGACAGTCCTGAAGCTTTCTTT; CDR3aa: CASSQDGDSPEAFF
d_gene: TRBD1; j_gene: TRBJ2-1; v_gene: TRBV20-1; abundance: few; CDR3nt: TGCAGTGCTCCCACTACGACAGGGTTTAGCTCCTACAATGAGCAGTTCTTC; CDR3aa: CSAPTTTGFSSYNEQFF
d_gene: -; j_gene: TRBJ1-3; v_gene: TRBV12-3/TRBV12-4; abundance: many; CDR3nt: TGTGCCAGCAATAAAGGGGGGCTTGTGCTTTCTGGAAACACCATATATTTT; CDR3aa: CASNKGGLVLSGNTIYF
d_gene: -; j_gene: TRBJ2-1; v_gene: TRBV24-1; abundance: -; CDR3nt: TGTGCCACCAGTGATTACAGCGGGCCCTACAATGAGCAGTTCTTC; CDR3aa: CATSDYSGPYNEQFF
d_gene: -; j_gene: TRBJ2-4; v_gene: TRBV7-2; abundance: many; CDR3nt: TGTGCCAGCAGCTTGGACAGCCTAAACATTCAGTACTTC; CDR3aa: CASSLDSLNIQYF
d_gene: TRBD1; j_gene: TRBJ2-5; v_gene: TRBV11-2; abundance: -; CDR3nt: TGTGCCAGCAGCTTGGGTTTTACAGGGGGCCAAGAGACCCAGTACTTC; CDR3aa: CASSLGFTGGQETQYF
d_gene: TRBD2; j_gene: TRBJ2-3; v_gene: TRBV18; abundance: -; CDR3nt: TGTGCCAGCTCTCCCGGGACTAGCGGGAGTACGCAGTATTTT; CDR3aa: CASSPGTSGSTQYF
d_gene: -; j_gene: TRBJ1-3; v_gene: TRBV20-1; abundance: -; CDR3nt: TGCAGTGCTAGAGGTGGGCAGGGAGGAGGAAACACCATATATTTT; CDR3aa: CSARGGQGGGNTIYF
d_gene: -; j_gene: TRBJ2-3; v_gene: TRBV6-4; abundance: many; CDR3nt: TGTGCCAGCAGTGACTCGACCACAGATACGCAGTATTTT; CDR3aa: CASSDSTTDTQYF
d_gene: TRBD1; j_gene: TRBJ2-2; v_gene: TRBV7-3; abundance: few; CDR3nt: TGTGCCAGCATTTCTTCCGGGACAGGGGAATTCACCGGGGAGCTGTTTTTT; CDR3aa: CASISSGTGEFTGELFF
d_gene: TRBD2; j_gene: TRBJ2-1; v_gene: TRBV7-2; abundance: -; CDR3nt: TGTGCCAGCAGCTTAGCTTTTAGCGGGAGGGCCCCCAATGAGCAGTTCTTC; CDR3aa: CASSLAFSGRAPNEQFF
d_gene: -; j_gene: TRBJ1-5; v_gene: TRBV30; abundance: many; CDR3nt: TGTGCCTGGAGTCCTAGGAGGGGCTACAATCAGCCCCAGCATTTT; CDR3aa: CAWSPRRGYNQPQHF
d_gene: -; j_gene: TRBJ1-1; v_gene: TRBV5-1; abundance: many; CDR3nt: TGCGCCAGCAGCTGGGCCTCAGGGTATACGAACACTGAAGCTTTCTTT; CDR3aa: CASSWASGYTNTEAFF
d_gene: TRBD1; j_gene: TRBJ1-1; v_gene: TRBV3-1; abundance: many; CDR3nt: TGTGCCAGCAGCCAAGCGACAGGGGGGGGCACTGAAGCTTTCTTT; CDR3aa: CASSQATGGGTEAFF
d_gene: -; j_gene: TRBJ2-5; v_gene: TRBV5-1; abundance: -; CDR3nt: TGCGCCAGCAGCTCCCAATCTCTAGCGCAGGAGACCCAGTACTTC; CDR3aa: CASSSQSLAQETQYF
d_gene: -; j_gene: TRBJ1-3; v_gene: TRBV5-1; abundance: few; CDR3nt: TGTGCCAGCAGCTTCGCCAGATACTCTGGAAACACCATATATTTT; CDR3aa: CASSFARYSGNTIYF
d_gene: -; j_gene: TRBJ2-5; v_gene: TRBV6-1; abundance: -; CDR3nt: TGTGCCAGCAGTGAAGGGCCGGGGGCAGAGACCCAGTACTTC; CDR3aa: CASSEGPGAETQYF
d_gene: -; j_gene: TRBJ1-2; v_gene: TRBV9; abundance: -; CDR3nt: TGTGCCAGCAGCGCCGCAGGGGATTGGGATGGCTACACCTTC; CDR3aa: CASSAAGDWDGYTF
d_gene: TRBD2; j_gene: TRBJ2-1; v_gene: TRBV20-1; abundance: many; CDR3nt: TGCAGTGCTAGAGGGGGGACTAGTGTCAATGAGCAGTTCTTC; CDR3aa: CSARGGTSVNEQFF
d_gene: -; j_gene: TRBJ1-3; v_gene: TRBV30; abundance: many; CDR3nt: TGTGCCTGGAGTACGGGATCTGGAAACACCATATATTTT; CDR3aa: CAWSTGSGNTIYF
d_gene: -; j_gene: TRBJ2-7; v_gene: TRBV12-5; abundance: few; CDR3nt: TGTGCTAGTGGTTTGGGGATTGGGGGAGCGAGCCACGAGCAGTACTTC; CDR3aa: CASGLGIGGASHEQYF
d_gene: -; j_gene: TRBJ1-2; v_gene: TRBV13; abundance: -; CDR3nt: TGTGCCAGCAGCTTAGGGCGTTCTGGGCGCTATGGCTACACCTTC; CDR3aa: CASSLGRSGRYGYTF
d_gene: -; j_gene: TRBJ2-1; v_gene: TRBV12-5; abundance: -; CDR3nt: TGTGCTAGTGGTCTGTGGGGTAATGAGCAGTTCTTC; CDR3aa: CASGLWGNEQFF
d_gene: TRBD2; j_gene: TRBJ2-2; v_gene: TRBV11-2; abundance: many; CDR3nt: TGTGCCAGCAGCTTCCCAGCGGGAGCCACCGGGGAGCTGTTTTTT; CDR3aa: CASSFPAGATGELFF
d_gene: TRBD2; j_gene: TRBJ2-1; v_gene: TRBV12-3/TRBV12-4; abundance: many; CDR3nt: TGTGCCAGCAGTCCATCCCTAGCGGGGTCCTACAATGAGCAGTTCTTC; CDR3aa: CASSPSLAGSYNEQFF
d_gene: -; j_gene: TRBJ2-5; v_gene: TRBV5-1; abundance: many; CDR3nt: TGCGCCAGCAGCTTGGGAGGGGTCCGGACCCAAGAGACCCAGTACTTC; CDR3aa: CASSLGGVRTQETQYF
d_gene: TRBD2; j_gene: TRBJ2-3; v_gene: TRBV7-8; abundance: many; CDR3nt: TGTGCCAGCAGCACTTATACTAGCGGGCGCACAGATACGCAGTATTTT; CDR3aa: CASSTYTSGRTDTQYF
d_gene: TRBD1; j_gene: TRBJ2-3; v_gene: TRBV7-3; abundance: -; CDR3nt: TGTGCCAGCAGCTTATTAGGAGAGGGACAGGGGGGCACAGATACGCAGTATTTT; CDR3aa: CASSLLGEGQGGTDTQYF
d_gene: TRBD1; j_gene: TRBJ2-2; v_gene: TRBV28; abundance: many; CDR3nt: TGTGCCAGCAGTGGGACAGCGAACACCGGGGAGCTGTTTTTT; CDR3aa: CASSGTANTGELFF
d_gene: -; j_gene: TRBJ1-2; v_gene: TRBV29-1; abundance: -; CDR3nt: TGCAGCGTTGTCGACGGGAACTATGGCTACACCTTC; CDR3aa: CSVVDGNYGYTF
d_gene: -; j_gene: TRBJ1-2; v_gene: TRBV7-9; abundance: many; CDR3nt: TGTGCCAGCAGCTTAGTTGGGCCCACTAACTATGGCTACACCTTC; CDR3aa: CASSLVGPTNYGYTF